These 14 T cell receptor beta chains were all obtained from the same sample, sequenced in a study of T cells in Graves' hyperthyroidism and ophthalmopathy. The source material, RNA transcripts, was used to amplify TCR beta CDR3 regions. First-round RT-PCR targeting the TCR CDR3 was performed with the HTBI primer set. TCRdb re-derived calls from the multiplex PCR reads in MiXCR, one entry per CDR3 protein. There are fewer than 400,000 distinct CDR3 sequences in the sample; around 16% occur only once, and roughly 33% lies in the top ten. Sequencing was performed on blood. The receptors stem from a man aged 25 to 40 with Graves' hyperthyroidism.

The V call is TRBV29-1, the J call TRBJ2-1; D gene ambiguous. Per the germline V gene, CDR1 is SQVTM and CDR2 is ANQGSEA. The CDR3 spans 10 residues. Trimming took off 6 bases at V and 8 bases at J, with 8 bases between the two ends. The CDR3 sequence: CSVRLDEQFF. The CDR3 DNA reads TGCAGCGTCCGTCTCGATGAGCAGTTCTTC.

The chain joins TRBV28 to TRBJ2-7; unclear D gene. Trimming stripped 6 bases from V and 6 bases from J, with 18 bases between. The CDR3 covers 14 residues. Germline V gene data show CDR1 as MDHEN and CDR2 as SYDVKM. CDR3 residues: CASRLPGYTGEQYF. CDR3 in DNA: TGTGCCAGCAGACTTCCGGGTTACACCGGCGAGCAGTACTTC.

This clonotype was seen more than once but under ten times. V usage is TRBV12-3 or TRBV12-4 and J usage is TRBJ1-6; D is unclear. The length of the CDR3 is 17 residues. With 4 bases removed from V and 6 bases from J, the gap between germline ends came to 19 bases. The DNA of the CDR3 is TGTGCCAGCAGTTCCTCTTATCAACCCAGAGTTAATTCACCCCTCCACTTT. It yields the protein CASSSSYQPRVNSPLHF.

The chain has TRBV19 and TRBJ1-3; the D gene is possibly TRBD1 (5 bases). Germline V gives CDR1 LNHDA, CDR2 SQIVND (reference sequence). V was cut by 3 bases and J by 9 bases, with 12 bases left in between. The length of the CDR3 is 13 residues. CDR3 amino acids: CASSMVVRGTIYF. CDR3 nucleotide sequence: TGTGCCAGTAGTATGGTCGTAAGGGGCACCATATATTTT.

This clonotype was detected a few times. The chain recombines TRBV3-1 with TRBJ1-5; unclear D gene. CDR3 length: 15 amino acids. CDR1 is LGHDT, CDR2 YNNKEL, per germline (reference sequence). Trimming stripped 0 bases from V and 0 bases from J, with 6 bases between. Here the CDR3 DNA reads TGTGCCAGCAGCCAAGACAGTAATAGCAATCAGCCCCAGCATTTT. It translates to CASSQDSNSNQPQHF.

At least ten counts were recorded for this clonotype. The genes are TRBV28 and TRBJ2-1; a possible D gene is TRBD2 (5 bases). From germline, CDR1 is MDHEN and CDR2 SYDVKM. The CDR3 extends over 16 amino acids. Trimming took off 4 bases at V and 0 bases at J, with 13 bases between the two ends. CDR3 loop: CASSSPGTSSYNEQFF. CDR3 sequence (DNA): TGTGCCAGCAGTTCCCCCGGAACTAGCTCCTACAATGAGCAGTTCTTC.

The chain joins TRBV4-2 to TRBJ1-1; maybe TRBD1 (6 bases). Germline V gene sequence: CDR1 LGHNA, CDR2 YNFKEQ. With 1 base removed from V and 8 bases from J, the gap between germline ends came to 11 bases. The CDR3 loop spans 13 amino acids. The CDR3 here is CASSQGQVIEAFF. The CDR3 DNA follows: TGTGCCAGCAGCCAAGGACAGGTAATAGAAGCTTTCTTT.

This clonotype was recorded many times. The gene calls are TRBV5-1 and TRBJ2-7, with 12 nucleotides matching TRBD1. Germline CDR1 and CDR2: SGHRS and YFSETQ. This CDR3 is 15 amino acids long. Trimming took 7 bases from V and 4 from J; bases not matched to a gene: 9. CDR3 residues: CASAPGQGALYEQYF. The DNA of the CDR3 is TGCGCCAGCGCTCCGGGACAGGGGGCGCTTTACGAGCAGTACTTC.

This clonotype was observed many times. The chain recombines TRBV9 with TRBJ2-1; D ambiguous. The CDR3 length is 14 residues. Between the trimmed V and J ends, which lost 0 bases and 4 bases, there was a span of 8 bases. The germline CDR1 and CDR2 sequences are SGDLS and YYNGEE. DNA of the CDR3: TGTGCCAGCAGCGTAGCCGGCGCGTACAATGAGCAGTTCTTC. Its protein is CASSVAGAYNEQFF. Full variable domain (remainder filled in from reference TRBV9 and TRBJ2-1): DSGVTQTPKHLITATGQRVTLRCSPRSGDLSVYWYQQSLDQGLQFLIQYYNGEERAKGNILERFSAQQFPDLHSELNLSSLELGDSALYFCASSVAGAYNEQFFGPGTRLTVL.

This clonotype was counted a few times. The CDR3 is CASTEAGLAQETQYF. DNA of the CDR3: TGTGCCAGCACCGAAGCAGGGCTCGCGCAAGAGACCCAGTACTTC. This sequence joins TRBV11-2 and TRBJ2-5; D is possibly TRBD1 (5 bases). V was clipped by 7 bases and J by 2 bases, with 17 bases between them. The length of the CDR3 is 15 residues. Germline values: CDR1 SGHAT, CDR2 FQNNGV.

This clonotype appeared many times. This chain links TRBV2 with TRBJ1-1, with D tentatively TRBD1 (6 bases). CDR1 and CDR2 from the germline V gene are SNHLY and FYNNEI. This CDR3 is 13 amino acids long. V lost 7 bases and J lost 4, with 13 bases in between. The CDR3 spells CASTLGQTTEAFF. The CDR3 DNA sequence: TGTGCCAGCACCCTCGGACAGACCACTGAAGCTTTCTTT.

This clonotype was recorded many times. V and J are TRBV7-2 and TRBJ2-3; no clear D gene. This CDR3 spans 15 amino acids. Germline CDR1 is SGHTA and CDR2 is FQGNSA. V was clipped by 5 bases and J by 4 bases, with 16 bases between them. DNA for the CDR3: TGTGCCAGCAGCCCCATGATTGCCGCATCAGATACGCAGTATTTT. Amino acids: CASSPMIAASDTQYF.

V usage is TRBV6-1 and J usage is TRBJ1-2; the D is unclear. The CDR3 covers 14 residues. Deletions cut 7 bases from V and 0 bases from J, with 12 bases between. The germline CDR1 and CDR2 sequences are MNHNS and SASEGT. The CDR3 DNA reads TGTGCCAGCAAGACGGCAGCTACTAACTATGGCTACACCTTC. Translated: CASKTAATNYGYTF.

This clonotype was seen repeatedly, ten times or more. The chain couples TRBV5-1 to TRBJ2-1; 9 bases line up with TRBD2. After removal of 4 bases from V and 7 bases from J, the junction contained 6 bases not matched to a gene. CDR1 is SGHRS, CDR2 YFSETQ, per germline. CDR3 length: 14 residues. CDR3 nucleotide sequence: TGCGCCAGCAGCCCCGGGACTAGCTTGAATGAGCAGTTCTTC. This encodes CASSPGTSLNEQFF.